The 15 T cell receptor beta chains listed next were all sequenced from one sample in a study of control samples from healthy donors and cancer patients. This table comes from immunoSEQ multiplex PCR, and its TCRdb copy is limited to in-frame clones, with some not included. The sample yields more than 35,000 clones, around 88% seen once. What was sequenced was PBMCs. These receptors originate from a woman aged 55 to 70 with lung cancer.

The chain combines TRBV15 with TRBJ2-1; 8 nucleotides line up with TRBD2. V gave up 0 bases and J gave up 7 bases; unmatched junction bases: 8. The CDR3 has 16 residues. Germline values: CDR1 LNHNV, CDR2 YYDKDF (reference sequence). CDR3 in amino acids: CATSRDLASGLNEQFF. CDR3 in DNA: TGTGCCACCAGCAGAGATCTGGCTAGCGGGCTAAATGAGCAGTTCTTC.

DNA for the CDR3: TGTGCCAGCAGCGTAGAACAGGGTACGCGCTACACCTTC. Its translation: CASSVEQGTRYTF. The rearrangement uses TRBV9 and TRBJ1-2; D might be TRBD1 (6 bases). V was trimmed by 0 bases and J by 9 bases, leaving 12 bases between them. CDR3 length: 13 amino acids. Germline CDR1 SGDLS, CDR2 YYNGEE.

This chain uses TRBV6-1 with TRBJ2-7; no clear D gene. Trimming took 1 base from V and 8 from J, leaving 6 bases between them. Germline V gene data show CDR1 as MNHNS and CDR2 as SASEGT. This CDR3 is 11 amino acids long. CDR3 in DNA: TGTGCCAGCAGTGAAGGACCCCAGCAGTACTTC. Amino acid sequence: CASSEGPQQYF.

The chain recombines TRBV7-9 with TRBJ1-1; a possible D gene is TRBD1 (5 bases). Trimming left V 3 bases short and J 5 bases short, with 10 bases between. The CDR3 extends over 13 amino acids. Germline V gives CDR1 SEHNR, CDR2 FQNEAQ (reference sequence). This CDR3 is CASSFREGTEAFF. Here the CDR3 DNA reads TGTGCCAGCAGCTTCAGGGAAGGGACTGAAGCTTTCTTT.

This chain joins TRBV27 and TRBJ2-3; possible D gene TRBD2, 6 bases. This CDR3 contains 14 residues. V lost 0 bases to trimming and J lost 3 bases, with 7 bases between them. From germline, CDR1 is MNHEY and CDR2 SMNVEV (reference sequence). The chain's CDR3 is CASSLSAGTDTQYF. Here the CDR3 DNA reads TGTGCCAGCAGTTTATCAGCGGGTACAGATACGCAGTATTTT.

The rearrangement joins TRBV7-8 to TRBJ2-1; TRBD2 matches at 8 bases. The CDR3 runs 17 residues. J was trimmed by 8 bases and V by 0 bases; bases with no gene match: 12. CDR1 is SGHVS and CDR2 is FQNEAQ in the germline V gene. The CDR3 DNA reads TGTGCCAGCAGCTTAGCGAGGCGGGGGGCCGTCCGCCATGAGCAGTTCTTC. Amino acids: CASSLARRGAVRHEQFF.

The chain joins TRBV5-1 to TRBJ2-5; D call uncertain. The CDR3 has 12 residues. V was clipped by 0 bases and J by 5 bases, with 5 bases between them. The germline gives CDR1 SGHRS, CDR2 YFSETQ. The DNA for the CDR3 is TGCGCCAGCAGCTTGGTGGAGGAGACCCAGTACTTC. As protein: CASSLVEETQYF.

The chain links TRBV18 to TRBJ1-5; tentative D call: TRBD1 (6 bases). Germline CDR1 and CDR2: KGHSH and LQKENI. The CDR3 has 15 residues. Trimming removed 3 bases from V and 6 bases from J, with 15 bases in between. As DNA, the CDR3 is TGTGCCAGCTCACCGTACAGGGAAGCAGGTCAGCCCCAGCATTTT. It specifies CASSPYREAGQPQHF.

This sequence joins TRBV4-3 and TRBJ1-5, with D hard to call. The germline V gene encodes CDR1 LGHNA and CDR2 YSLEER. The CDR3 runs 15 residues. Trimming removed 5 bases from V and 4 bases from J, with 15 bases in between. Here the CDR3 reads CASSVDGSQNQPQHF. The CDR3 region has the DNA TGCGCCAGCAGCGTGGATGGGTCCCAGAATCAGCCCCAGCATTTT.

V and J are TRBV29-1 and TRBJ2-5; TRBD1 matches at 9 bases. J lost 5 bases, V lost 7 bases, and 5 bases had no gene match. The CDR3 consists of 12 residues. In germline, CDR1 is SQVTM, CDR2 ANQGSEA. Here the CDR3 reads CSEGTGIETQYF. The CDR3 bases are TGCAGCGAAGGGACAGGGATCGAGACCCAGTACTTC.

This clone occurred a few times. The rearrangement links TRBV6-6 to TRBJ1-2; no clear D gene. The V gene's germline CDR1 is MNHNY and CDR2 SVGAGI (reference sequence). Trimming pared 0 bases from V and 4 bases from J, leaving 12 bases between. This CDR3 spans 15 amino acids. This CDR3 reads CASSYSSVRPYGYTF. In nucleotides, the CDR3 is TGTGCCAGCAGTTACTCGTCTGTCAGACCCTATGGCTACACCTTC.

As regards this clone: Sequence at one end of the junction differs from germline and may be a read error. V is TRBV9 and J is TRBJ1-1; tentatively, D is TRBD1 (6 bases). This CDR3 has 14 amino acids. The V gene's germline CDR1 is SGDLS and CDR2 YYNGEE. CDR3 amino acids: CASSIQGANPEAFF. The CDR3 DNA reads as TGTGCCAGCAGCATACAGGGTGCGAACCCTGAAGCTTTCTTT.

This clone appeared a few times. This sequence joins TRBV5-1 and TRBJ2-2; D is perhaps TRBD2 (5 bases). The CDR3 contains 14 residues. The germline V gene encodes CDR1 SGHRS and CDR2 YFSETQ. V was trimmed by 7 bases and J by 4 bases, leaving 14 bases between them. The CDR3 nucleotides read TGCGCCAGCGGGCCTATGGGGAGCACCGGGGAGCTGTTTTTT. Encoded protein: CASGPMGSTGELFF.

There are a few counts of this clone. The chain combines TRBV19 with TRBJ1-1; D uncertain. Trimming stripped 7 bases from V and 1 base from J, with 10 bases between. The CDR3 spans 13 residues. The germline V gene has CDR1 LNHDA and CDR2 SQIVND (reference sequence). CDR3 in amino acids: CASTDTWNTEAFF. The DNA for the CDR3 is TGTGCCAGTACCGATACATGGAACACTGAAGCTTTCTTT.

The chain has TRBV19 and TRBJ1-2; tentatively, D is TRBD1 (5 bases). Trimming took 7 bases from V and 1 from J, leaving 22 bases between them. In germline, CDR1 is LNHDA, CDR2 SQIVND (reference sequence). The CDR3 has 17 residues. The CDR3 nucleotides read TGTGCCAGTATGGGGGGGGGACCGATAAGTCATAACTATGGCTACACCTTC. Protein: CASMGGGPISHNYGYTF.